This TCR beta chain was recovered during a study of cytomegalovirus exposure and HLA in healthy donors. The CDR3 runs 13 residues. The germline CDR1 and CDR2 sequences are SNHLY and FYNNEI. V lost 5 bases and J lost 4, with 12 bases in between. Whole-study results and caveats: When presence/absence was analysed, sequencing depth was taken to be roughly uniform across donors. Later on, a genetic analysis was performed. It linked a missense variant in DCLRE1C with V- and J-gene trimming of TCR beta. Investigators reported 150 to 200 TCR beta chains as tied to cytomegalovirus.

PCR was performed using 60 Vbeta and 13 Jbeta primers. Only in-frame clones appear in the TCRdb table, and some are missing; sequencing was by immunoSEQ multiplex PCR. The sample holds about 100,000 clones, 65% seen once. On this clone itself: What it binds is not known.

V and J are TRBV2 and TRBJ2-7; TRBD1 might be the D (6 bases). This TCR came from a man younger than 40 in good health and CMV-seropositive. The sample taken for sequencing was PBMCs. DNA of the CDR3: TGTGCCAGCAGTCCCGGGACACCGTACGAGCAGTACTTC. Translating it yields CASSPGTPYEQYF.